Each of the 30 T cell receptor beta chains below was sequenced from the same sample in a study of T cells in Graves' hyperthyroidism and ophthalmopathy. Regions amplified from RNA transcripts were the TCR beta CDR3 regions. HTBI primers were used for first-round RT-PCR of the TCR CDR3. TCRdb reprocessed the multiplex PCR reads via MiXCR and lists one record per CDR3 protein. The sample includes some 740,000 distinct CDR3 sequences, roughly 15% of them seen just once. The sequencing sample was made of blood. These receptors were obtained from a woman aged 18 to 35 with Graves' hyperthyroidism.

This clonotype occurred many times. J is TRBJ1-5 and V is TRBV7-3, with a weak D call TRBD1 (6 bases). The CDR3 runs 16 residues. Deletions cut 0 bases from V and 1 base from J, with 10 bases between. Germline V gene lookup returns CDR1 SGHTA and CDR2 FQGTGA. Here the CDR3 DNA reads TGTGCCAGCAGCTTAACGGGGGCGTGGAGCAATCAGCCCCAGCATTTT. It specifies CASSLTGAWSNQPQHF.

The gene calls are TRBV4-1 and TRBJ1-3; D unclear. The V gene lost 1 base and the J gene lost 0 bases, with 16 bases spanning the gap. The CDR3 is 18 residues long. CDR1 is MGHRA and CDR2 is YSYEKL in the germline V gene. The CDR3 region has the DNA TGCGCCAGCAGCCAAGCTCTATATGACGGGAGCTCTGGAAACACCATATATTTT. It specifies CASSQALYDGSSGNTIYF.

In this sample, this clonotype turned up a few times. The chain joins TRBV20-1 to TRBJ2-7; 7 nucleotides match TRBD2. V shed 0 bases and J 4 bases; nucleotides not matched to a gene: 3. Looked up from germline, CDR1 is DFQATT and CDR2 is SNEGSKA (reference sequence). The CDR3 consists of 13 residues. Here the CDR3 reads CSARDLGGYEQYF. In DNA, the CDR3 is TGCAGTGCTAGAGATCTCGGGGGGTACGAGCAGTACTTC.

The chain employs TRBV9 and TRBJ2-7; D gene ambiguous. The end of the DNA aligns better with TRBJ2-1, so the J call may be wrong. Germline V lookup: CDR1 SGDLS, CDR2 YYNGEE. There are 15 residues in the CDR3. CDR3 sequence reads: CASSVALGRNYEQFF. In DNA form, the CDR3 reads TGTGCCAGCAGCGTAGCCCTTGGACGGAACTACGAGCAGTTCTTC.

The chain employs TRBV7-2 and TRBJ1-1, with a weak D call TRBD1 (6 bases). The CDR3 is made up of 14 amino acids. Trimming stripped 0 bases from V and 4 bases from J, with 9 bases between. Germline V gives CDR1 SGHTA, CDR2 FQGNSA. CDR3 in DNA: TGTGCCAGCAGCTTAGCCGGGGGGCCCACTGAAGCTTTCTTT. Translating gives CASSLAGGPTEAFF.

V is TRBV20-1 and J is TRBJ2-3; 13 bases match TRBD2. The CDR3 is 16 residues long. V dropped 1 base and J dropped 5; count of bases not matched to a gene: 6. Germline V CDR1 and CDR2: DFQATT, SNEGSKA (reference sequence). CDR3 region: CSARGWTSGRGDTQYF. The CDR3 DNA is TGCAGTGCTAGAGGGTGGACTAGCGGGAGAGGAGATACGCAGTATTTT.

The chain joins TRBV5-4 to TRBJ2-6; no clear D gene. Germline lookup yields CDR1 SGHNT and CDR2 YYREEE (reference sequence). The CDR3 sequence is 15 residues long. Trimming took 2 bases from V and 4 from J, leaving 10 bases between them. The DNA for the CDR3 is TGTGCCAGCAGCTTCCTAGTGGCGGGGGCCAACGTCCTGACTTTC. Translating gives CASSFLVAGANVLTF.

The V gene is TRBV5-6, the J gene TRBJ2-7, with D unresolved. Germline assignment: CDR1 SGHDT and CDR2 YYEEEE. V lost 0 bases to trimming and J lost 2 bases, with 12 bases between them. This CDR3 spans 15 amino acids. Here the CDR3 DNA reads TGTGCCAGCAGCTTGGGGCAGGCCGCGGCCTACGAGCAGTACTTC. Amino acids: CASSLGQAAAYEQYF.

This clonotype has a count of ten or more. This chain's CDR3 is CASSEVLAATLGDEQFF. In nucleotides, the CDR3 is TGTGCCAGCAGTGAAGTGTTAGCGGCGACCTTGGGGGATGAGCAGTTCTTC. The chain carries TRBV6-1 and TRBJ2-1, with D perhaps matching TRBD2 (6 bases). The CDR3 has 17 residues. The V end was cut by 1 base, the J end by 8 bases, with 21 bases between. The germline V gene encodes CDR1 MNHNS and CDR2 SASEGT.

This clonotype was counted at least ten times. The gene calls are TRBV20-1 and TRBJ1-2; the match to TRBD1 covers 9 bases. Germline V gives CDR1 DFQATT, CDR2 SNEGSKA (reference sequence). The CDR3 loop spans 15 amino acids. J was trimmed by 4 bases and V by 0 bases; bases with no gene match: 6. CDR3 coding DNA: TGCAGTGCTAGAGACCTAACAGGGGGCGGCTATGGCTACACCTTC. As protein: CSARDLTGGGYGYTF.

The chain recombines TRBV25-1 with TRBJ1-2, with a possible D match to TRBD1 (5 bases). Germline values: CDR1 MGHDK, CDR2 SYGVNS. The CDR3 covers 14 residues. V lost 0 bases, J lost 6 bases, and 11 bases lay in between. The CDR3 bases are TGTGCCAGCAGTGAATACGGGACTTACCATGGCTACACCTTC. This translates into CASSEYGTYHGYTF.

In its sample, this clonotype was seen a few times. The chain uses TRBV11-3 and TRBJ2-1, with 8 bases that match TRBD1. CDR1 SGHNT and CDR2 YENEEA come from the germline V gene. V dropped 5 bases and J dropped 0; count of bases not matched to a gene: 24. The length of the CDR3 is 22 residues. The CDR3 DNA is TGTGCCAGCAGCCTAGGACAGGGAGATGTGCGGGGACGGGACAACTCCTACAATGAGCAGTTCTTC. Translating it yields CASSLGQGDVRGRDNSYNEQFF.

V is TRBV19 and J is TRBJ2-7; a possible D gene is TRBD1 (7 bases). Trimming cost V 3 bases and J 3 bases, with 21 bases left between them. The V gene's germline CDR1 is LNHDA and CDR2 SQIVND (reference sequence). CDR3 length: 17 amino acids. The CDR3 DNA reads TGTGCCAGTAGTATCCAGGCGACAGGGACTCTCATCTACGAGCAGTACTTC. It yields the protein CASSIQATGTLIYEQYF.

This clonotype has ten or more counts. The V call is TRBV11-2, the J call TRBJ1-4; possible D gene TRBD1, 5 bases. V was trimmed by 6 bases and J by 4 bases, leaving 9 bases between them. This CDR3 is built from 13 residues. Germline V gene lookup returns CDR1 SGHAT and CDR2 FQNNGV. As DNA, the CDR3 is TGTGCCAGCAGAAGGGGCCTTAATGAAAAACTGTTTTTT. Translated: CASRRGLNEKLFF.

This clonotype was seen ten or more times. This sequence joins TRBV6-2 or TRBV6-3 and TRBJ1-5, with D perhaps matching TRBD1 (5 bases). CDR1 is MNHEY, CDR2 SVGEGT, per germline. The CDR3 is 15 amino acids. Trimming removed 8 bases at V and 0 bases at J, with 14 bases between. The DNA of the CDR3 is TGTGCCAGCGTTGAAAGGAGGGGTAGCAATCAGCCCCAGCATTTT. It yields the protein CASVERRGSNQPQHF.

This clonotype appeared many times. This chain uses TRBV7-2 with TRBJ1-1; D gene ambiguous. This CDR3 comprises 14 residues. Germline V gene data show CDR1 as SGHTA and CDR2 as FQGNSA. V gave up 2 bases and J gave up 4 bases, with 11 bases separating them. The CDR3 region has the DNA TGTGCCAGCAGCTTAAGTAATTGGGGCACTGAAGCTTTCTTT. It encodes CASSLSNWGTEAFF.

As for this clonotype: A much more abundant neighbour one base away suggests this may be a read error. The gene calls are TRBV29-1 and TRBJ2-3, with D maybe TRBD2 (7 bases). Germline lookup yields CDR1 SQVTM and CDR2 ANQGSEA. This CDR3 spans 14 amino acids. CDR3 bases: TGCAGCGTAGACACAAGCGGGGACACAGATACGCGGTATTTT. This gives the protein CSVDTSGDTDTRYF.

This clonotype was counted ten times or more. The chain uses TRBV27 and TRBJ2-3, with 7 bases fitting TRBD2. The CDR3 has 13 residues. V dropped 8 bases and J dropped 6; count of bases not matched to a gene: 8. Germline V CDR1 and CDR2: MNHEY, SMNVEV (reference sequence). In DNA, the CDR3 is TGTGCCAGCGCAGGGACTACCCCTGATACGCAGTATTTT. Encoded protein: CASAGTTPDTQYF.

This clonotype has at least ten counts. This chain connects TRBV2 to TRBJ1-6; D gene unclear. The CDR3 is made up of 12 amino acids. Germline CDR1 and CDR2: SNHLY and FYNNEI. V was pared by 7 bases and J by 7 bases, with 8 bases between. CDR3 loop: CASTGRNSPLHF. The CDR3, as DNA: TGTGCCAGCACCGGACGGAATTCACCCCTCCACTTT.

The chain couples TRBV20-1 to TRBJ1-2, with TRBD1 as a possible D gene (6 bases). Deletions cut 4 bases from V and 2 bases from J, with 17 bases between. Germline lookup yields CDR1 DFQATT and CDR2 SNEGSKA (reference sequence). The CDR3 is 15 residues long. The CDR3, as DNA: TGCAGTGCTAACCCCCTCACAGGGTTCAACTATGGCTACACCTTC. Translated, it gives CSANPLTGFNYGYTF.

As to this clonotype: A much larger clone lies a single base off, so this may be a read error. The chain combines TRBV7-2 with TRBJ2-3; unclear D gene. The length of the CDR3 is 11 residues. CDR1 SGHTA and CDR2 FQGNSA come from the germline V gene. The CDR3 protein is CVSTRSNTQYF. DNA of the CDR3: TGTGTCAGCACCCGGTCAAATACGCAGTATTTT.

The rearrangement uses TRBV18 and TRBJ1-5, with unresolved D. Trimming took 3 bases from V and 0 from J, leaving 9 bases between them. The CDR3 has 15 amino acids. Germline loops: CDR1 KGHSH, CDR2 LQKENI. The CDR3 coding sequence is TGTGCCAGCTCACCCCCAGAGCATAGCAATCAGCCCCAGCATTTT. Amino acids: CASSPPEHSNQPQHF. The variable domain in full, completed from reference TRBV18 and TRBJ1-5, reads NAGVMQNPRHLVRRRGQEARLRCSPMKGHSHVYWYRQLPEEGLKFMVYLQKENIIDESGMPKERFSAEFPKEGPSILRIQQVVRGDSAAYFCASSPPEHSNQPQHFGDGTRLSIL.

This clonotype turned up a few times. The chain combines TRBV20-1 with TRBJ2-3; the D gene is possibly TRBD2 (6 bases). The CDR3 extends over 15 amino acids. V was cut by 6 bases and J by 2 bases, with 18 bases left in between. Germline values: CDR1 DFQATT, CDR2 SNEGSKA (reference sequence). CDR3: CSAPPDGGATDTQYF. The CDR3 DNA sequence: TGCAGTGCGCCCCCCGACGGGGGAGCCACAGATACGCAGTATTTT.

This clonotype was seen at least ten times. The CDR3 sequence: CASTVSTDTQYF. CDR3 nucleotide sequence: TGTGCCAGCACGGTTAGCACAGATACGCAGTATTTT. The chain combines TRBV7-2 with TRBJ2-3; no reliable D call. The germline V and J ends were trimmed by 7 bases and 0 bases, with 5 bases remaining between them. The CDR3 covers 12 residues. Germline V CDR1 and CDR2: SGHTA, FQGNSA.

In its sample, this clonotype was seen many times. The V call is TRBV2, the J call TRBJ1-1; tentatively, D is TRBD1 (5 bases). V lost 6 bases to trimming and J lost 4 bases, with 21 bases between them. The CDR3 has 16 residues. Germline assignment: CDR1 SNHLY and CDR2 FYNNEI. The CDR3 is CASRGPGPSKGTEAFF. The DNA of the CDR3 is TGTGCCAGCAGGGGCCCGGGACCCTCGAAGGGCACTGAAGCTTTCTTT.

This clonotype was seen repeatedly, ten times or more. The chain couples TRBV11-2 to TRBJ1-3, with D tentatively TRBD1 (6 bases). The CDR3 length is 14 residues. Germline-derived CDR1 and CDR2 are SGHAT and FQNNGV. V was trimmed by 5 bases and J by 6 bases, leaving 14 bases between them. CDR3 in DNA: TGTGCCAGCAGCCGGACAGCGTCGGAAAACACCATATATTTT. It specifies CASSRTASENTIYF.

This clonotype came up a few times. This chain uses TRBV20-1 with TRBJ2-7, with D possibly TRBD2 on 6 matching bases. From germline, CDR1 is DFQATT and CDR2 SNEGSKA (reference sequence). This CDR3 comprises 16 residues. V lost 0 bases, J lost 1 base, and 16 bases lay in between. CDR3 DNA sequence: TGCAGTGCTAGAGATCCTACGGGAGAAGTTTCCTACGAGCAGTACTTC. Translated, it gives CSARDPTGEVSYEQYF.

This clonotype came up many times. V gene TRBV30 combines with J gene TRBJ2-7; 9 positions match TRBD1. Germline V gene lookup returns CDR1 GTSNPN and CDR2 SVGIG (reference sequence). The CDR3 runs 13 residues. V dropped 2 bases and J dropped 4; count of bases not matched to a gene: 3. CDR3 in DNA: TGTGCCTGGAGTTTCGGGACAGGGTACGAGCAGTACTTC. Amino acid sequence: CAWSFGTGYEQYF. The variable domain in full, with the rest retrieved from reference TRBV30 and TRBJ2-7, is SQTIHQWPATLVQPVGSPLSLECTVEGTSNPNLYWYRQAAGRGLQLLFYSVGIGQISSEVPQNLSASRPQDRQFILSSKKLLLSDSGFYLCAWSFGTGYEQYFGPGTRLTVT.

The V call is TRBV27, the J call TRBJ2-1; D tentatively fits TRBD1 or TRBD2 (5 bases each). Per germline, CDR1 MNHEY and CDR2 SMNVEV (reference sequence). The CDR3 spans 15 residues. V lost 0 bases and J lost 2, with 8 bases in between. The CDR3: CASSLSGTPYNEQFF. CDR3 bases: TGTGCCAGCAGTTTATCGGGGACCCCCTACAATGAGCAGTTCTTC.

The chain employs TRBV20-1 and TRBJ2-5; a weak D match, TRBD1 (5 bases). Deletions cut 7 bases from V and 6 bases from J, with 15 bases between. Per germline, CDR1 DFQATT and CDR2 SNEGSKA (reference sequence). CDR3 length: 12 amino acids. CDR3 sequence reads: CSVPRGAKTQYF. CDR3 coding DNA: TGCAGTGTCCCTCGTGGGGCTAAGACCCAGTACTTC.